This is a list of T cell receptor beta chains from one sample in a study of Ad26.COV2.S vaccination and SARS-CoV-2 variants. Clones were read by immunoSEQ multiplex PCR, and TCRdb kept only the in-frame ones, dropping some. This sample has about 420,000 clones; approximately 88% occur once, and the top ten carry about 4%. This sample comprised peripheral blood, obtained in a trial of Ad26.COV2.S vaccine versus placebo. The receptors were gathered from a person between 18 and 65 years old who received the Ad26.COV2.S COVID-19 vaccine or a placebo. Each CDR3 is given with its conserved first and last residue. D genes are given only for firm matches.

J gene | V gene | D gene | CDR3 DNA | CDR3 protein
TRBJ2-2 | TRBV5-1 | . | TGCGCCAGCAGCAACCCGAACACCGGGGAGCTGTTTTTT | CASSNPNTGELFF
TRBJ2-7 | TRBV6-2/TRBV6-3 | . | TGTGCCAGCAGCTGGGACCTCTACGAGCAGTACTTC | CASSWDLYEQYF
TRBJ2-5 | TRBV5-4 | . | TGTGCCAGCAGTCTGGGGGGAGATGAGACCCAGTACTTC | CASSLGGDETQYF
TRBJ1-1 | TRBV7-2 | . | TGTGCCAGCAGCCCGTCGGGGGACAAGGAAACTGAAGCTTTCTTT | CASSPSGDKETEAFF
TRBJ2-2 | TRBV6-6 | . | TGTGCCAGCAACCACAGGGAAGCGGAGCTGTTTTTT | CASNHREAELFF
TRBJ2-7 | TRBV9 | . | TGTGCCAGCAGCGTAGCCCCCGAATACGAGCAGTACTTC | CASSVAPEYEQYF
TRBJ2-7 | TRBV24-1 | . | TGTGCCACCAGTGATCGGGGCTCCTACGAGCAGTACTTC | CATSDRGSYEQYF
TRBJ1-5 | TRBV7-2 | . | TGTGCCAGCAGCCCCCTGGCCGGGGGTTATCAGCCCCAGCATTTT | CASSPLAGGYQPQHF
TRBJ2-7 | TRBV12-3/TRBV12-4 | . | TGTGCCAGCGGAACTCTAACCTACGAGCAGTACTTC | CASGTLTYEQYF
TRBJ2-2 | TRBV5-4 | . | TGTGCCAGCAGCCGGACACCGAACACCGGGGAGCTGTTTTTT | CASSRTPNTGELFF
TRBJ2-5 | TRBV3-1/TRBV3-2 | . | TGTGCCAGCAGCCAAGAATACGGGTACCAAGAGACCCAGTACTTC | CASSQEYGYQETQYF
TRBJ2-1 | TRBV9 | . | TGTGCCAGCAGCGTAGGGGGGCGGCGGCAGAACAATGAGCAGTTCTTC | CASSVGGRRQNNEQFF
TRBJ2-2 | TRBV9 | TRBD1 | TGTGCCAGCAGCGTTACAGTAACCCGGGACAGGAGACCCACCGGGGAGCTGTTTTTT | CASSVTVTRDRRPTGELFF
TRBJ2-4 | TRBV7-3 | TRBD2 | TGTGCCAGCAGCTCCCACGGGGGGGAAAACATTCAGTACTTC | CASSSHGGENIQYF
TRBJ1-6 | TRBV20-1 | . | TGCAGTGCTAGAGAGGGATCACCCCTCCACTTT | CSAREGSPLHF
TRBJ1-2 | TRBV27 | TRBD1 | TGTGCCAGCGGTCAGGGGGGGATCTATGGCTACACCTTC | CASGQGGIYGYTF